The 11 T cell receptor beta chains below come from one sample, sequenced in a study of blood T cell repertoires in COVID-19. Some clones are missing from TCRdb's copy, which holds only in-frame ones; the method was immunoSEQ multiplex PCR. The data hold 120,000 or so clones, with 80% to 85% observed a single time. Source material: peripheral blood. The source of these receptors is a woman between 45 and 65 years old with acute or convalescent COVID-19.

The table lists this clone with a count of one. The chain links TRBV6-5 to TRBJ1-4; weak D call: TRBD1 (5 bases). This CDR3 region has 14 residues. Germline V CDR1 and CDR2: MNHEY, SVGAGI. V was trimmed by 2 bases and J by 5 bases, leaving 9 bases between them. The CDR3 is CASSYGGENEKLFF. The CDR3 DNA follows: TGTGCCAGCAGTTACGGAGGGGAAAATGAAAAACTGTTTTTT.

The chain uses TRBV6-5 and TRBJ1-2, with 10 bases lining up with TRBD1. The CDR3 runs to 14 residues. Germline loops: CDR1 MNHEY, CDR2 SVGAGI. J gave up 4 bases and V 6 bases, and 5 bases lay outside the gene matches. The CDR3 region is CASRGTGEVYGYTF. In nucleotides, the CDR3 is TGTGCCAGCAGAGGGACAGGGGAAGTCTATGGCTACACCTTC.

This chain connects TRBV2 to TRBJ1-2; D gene unclear. There are 13 residues in the CDR3. The germline gives CDR1 SNHLY, CDR2 FYNNEI. The V end lost 4 bases, the J end lost 7 bases, and 13 bases lay between the germline ends. The CDR3 nucleotides read TGTGCCAGCAGTGTGGAAGGGAGAGGTGGCTACACCTTC. Residues: CASSVEGRGGYTF.

The sample holds one count of this clone. The V and J genes are TRBV19 and TRBJ1-1; D might be TRBD1 (6 bases). The V gene lost 7 bases and the J gene lost 0 bases, with 24 bases spanning the gap. This CDR3 has 18 residues. In germline, CDR1 is LNHDA, CDR2 SQIVND (reference sequence). CDR3 sequence: CASTPAGTGKGVNTEAFF. CDR3 nucleotide sequence: TGTGCCAGTACCCCGGCCGGTACAGGGAAGGGGGTGAACACTGAAGCTTTCTTT.

The rearrangement links TRBV5-1 to TRBJ2-5, with D perhaps matching TRBD1 (6 bases). Germline CDR1 is SGHRS and CDR2 is YFSETQ. The V gene lost 4 bases and the J gene lost 1 base, with 14 bases spanning the gap. This CDR3 has 15 amino acids. CDR3 loop: CASSQGQTTQETQYF. The DNA for the CDR3 is TGCGCCAGCAGCCAAGGACAGACAACCCAAGAGACCCAGTACTTC.

CDR3 sequence: CASSPSRAGANVLTF. CDR3 in DNA: TGTGCCAGCAGCCCCTCGAGGGCTGGGGCCAACGTCCTGACTTTC. The chain couples TRBV9 to TRBJ2-6; maybe TRBD2 (5 bases). This CDR3 is built from 15 residues. Germline-derived CDR1 and CDR2 are SGDLS and YYNGEE. V was trimmed by 4 bases and J by 2 bases, leaving 10 bases between them.

CDR3 sequence (DNA): TGTGCCACCAGCTTGGGGGGATTAACTGAAGCTTTCTTT. This gives the protein CATSLGGLTEAFF. The V and J genes are TRBV15 and TRBJ1-1, with D possibly TRBD1 on 5 matching bases. Germline-derived CDR1 and CDR2 are LNHNV and YYDKDF (reference sequence). The length of the CDR3 is 13 residues. The germline V and J ends were trimmed by 5 bases and 5 bases, with 12 bases remaining between them.

V usage is TRBV4-1 and J usage is TRBJ2-7, with 9 bases matching TRBD1. The germline V gene encodes CDR1 MGHRA and CDR2 YSYEKL. J was trimmed by 2 bases and V by 2 bases; bases with no gene match: 10. This CDR3 has 17 amino acids. DNA of the CDR3: TGCGCCAGCAGCCAAATAAAGGGACAGGGACGGGCCTACGAGCAGTACTTC. Its translation is CASSQIKGQGRAYEQYF.

This chain joins TRBV9 and TRBJ2-5; unclear D gene. Germline loops: CDR1 SGDLS, CDR2 YYNGEE. The CDR3 extends over 12 amino acids. Trimming took off 2 bases at V and 3 bases at J, with 5 bases between the two ends. DNA for the CDR3: TGTGCCAGCAGCGTCGGAGAAGAGACCCAGTACTTC. This translates into CASSVGEETQYF.

This clone was seen a handful of times. This chain's CDR3 is CASSYSAKKNTEAFF. The CDR3 DNA reads TGTGCCAGCAGTTACAGCGCCAAAAAGAACACTGAAGCTTTCTTT. The chain couples TRBV6-5 to TRBJ1-1; D is uncertain. The germline V and J ends were trimmed by 2 bases and 1 base, with 11 bases remaining between them. Germline V gene sequence: CDR1 MNHEY, CDR2 SVGAGI. There are 15 residues in the CDR3.

The CDR3 DNA is TGTGCCAGCTCACCGACAACAGGGAGTGGCACTGAAGCTTTCTTT. It is translated as CASSPTTGSGTEAFF. The chain joins TRBV18 to TRBJ1-1; possibly TRBD1 for D (6 bases). The CDR3 is 15 residues long. Germline V gene data show CDR1 as KGHSH and CDR2 as LQKENI. Trimming took 3 bases from V and 4 from J, leaving 15 bases between them.